This is a list of T cell receptor beta chains from one sample in a study of T cell responses to AZD1222 COVID-19 vaccine. Method: immunoSEQ multiplex PCR; TCRdb's copy keeps in-frame clones and lacks some. The repertoire consists of under 150,000 clones, with approximately 90% occurring once and the leading ten covering less than 4%. The sample in question was peripheral blood, obtained on day 0 of AZD1222 vaccination. All receptors derive from an adult in good health. Each CDR3 is given with its conserved first and last residue. A D gene is named only where the DNA matches it firmly. Rows give clone size only sometimes, using once, few, many, or a class for an expanded clone.

clone_size	v_call	d_call	j_call	cdr3_nt	cdr3_aa
few	TRBV6-1	NA	TRBJ1-5	TGTGCCAGCAGTGATGTATCGATGGATCAGCCCCAGCATTTT	CASSDVSMDQPQHF
NA	TRBV10-3	NA	TRBJ1-5	TGTGCCATCAGTGAGTCGGGCCGGGGAGGTAACCAACAGCCCCAGCATTTT	CAISESGRGGNQQPQHF
NA	TRBV6-1	TRBD2	TRBJ2-3	TGTGCCAGCAGTGATAGGGTTAGCGGGGGGGCAATGACAGATACGCAGTATTTT	CASSDRVSGGAMTDTQYF
NA	TRBV5-4	NA	TRBJ2-3	TGTGCCAGCAGCCCCGCCAGGGGACACACAGATACGCAGTATTTT	CASSPARGHTDTQYF
NA	TRBV28	NA	TRBJ1-5	TGTGCCAGCAGTCCCGGGACACGACACGATCAGCCCCAGCATTTT	CASSPGTRHDQPQHF
once	TRBV27	NA	TRBJ2-5	TGTGCCAGCAGTTTAAGGTGGGGGCGGGAGACCCAGTACTTC	CASSLRWGRETQYF
NA	TRBV11-2	NA	TRBJ1-5	TGTGCCAGCAGCTTACCCGGTATGGAGGGGGGGAATAATCAGCCCCAGCATTTT	CASSLPGMEGGNNQPQHF
NA	TRBV19	NA	TRBJ1-6	TGTGCCAGCCGTCAGGAGAACTATAATTCACCCCTCCACTTT	CASRQENYNSPLHF
NA	TRBV5-1	NA	TRBJ2-1	TGCGCCAGCAGCCCGGGACCCAGCTCCTACAATGAGCAGTTCTTC	CASSPGPSSYNEQFF
NA	TRBV5-4	NA	TRBJ1-1	TGTGCCAGCAGCTTTATTGGCAGAAACACTGAAGCTTTCTTT	CASSFIGRNTEAFF
few	TRBV5-1	TRBD1	TRBJ1-6	TGCGCCAGCAGCTTACAGGGGTGGAATTCACCCCTCCACTTT	CASSLQGWNSPLHF
few	TRBV7-9	TRBD2	TRBJ2-1	TGTGCCAGCAGCTTAATTGGCGGGGGGGCCGATGAGCAGTTCTTC	CASSLIGGGADEQFF
NA	TRBV4-3	TRBD1	TRBJ1-2	TGCGCCAGCAGCCACTTGACAGGGAACTATGGCTACACCTTC	CASSHLTGNYGYTF
NA	TRBV5-1	TRBD1	TRBJ1-6	TGCGCCAGCAGCTCCGGACAGGGGGCTATTTATTCACCCCTCCACTTT	CASSSGQGAIYSPLHF
NA	TRBV7-3	TRBD1	TRBJ1-4	TGTGCCAGCAGCTTAAGAGGTGACAGGGGCGAGGGAGGTGGAAAACTGTTTTTT	CASSLRGDRGEGGGKLFF
NA	TRBV6-4	TRBD2	TRBJ2-3	TGTGCCAGCAGTGAGGTTAGCGGGGCAGATACGCAGTATTTT	CASSEVSGADTQYF
once	TRBV5-6	TRBD1	TRBJ1-5	TGTGCCAGCAGCTTCAGTTCCGGGACAGGGGGAAATCAGCCCCAGCATTTT	CASSFSSGTGGNQPQHF
NA	TRBV7-9	NA	TRBJ1-4	TGTGCCAGCAGCTTCAACATTGATGAAAAACTGTTTTTT	CASSFNIDEKLFF
NA	TRBV21-1	NA	TRBJ1-2	TGTGCCAGCAGCAAATCAGGAGGGGGCAACTATGGCTACACCTTC	CASSKSGGGNYGYTF
once	TRBV27	TRBD2	TRBJ2-7	TGTGCCAGCAGTCCGATGACTAGCGGCCCATCCTACGAGCAGTACTTC	CASSPMTSGPSYEQYF
NA	TRBV19	NA	TRBJ1-6	TGTGCCAGTAGGACGAAGGCCACACAGGGTAGCTCCTATAATTCACCCCTCCACTTT	CASRTKATQGSSYNSPLHF
few	TRBV10-3	TRBD1	TRBJ2-2	TGTGCCATCAGTGATGCTCAGGGGGCGGCCGGGGAGCTGTTTTTT	CAISDAQGAAGELFF
few	TRBV6-6	TRBD2	TRBJ2-7	TGTGCCAGCTTAGCGGGGGGGCCCTACGAGCAGTACTTC	CASLAGGPYEQYF
once	TRBV7-8	NA	TRBJ1-2	TGTGCCAGCGGCGGCAGCCAAGAGGGCTACACCTTC	CASGGSQEGYTF
NA	TRBV2	NA	TRBJ2-5	TGTGCCAGCAGTGAACACTGGGGAGAGACCCAGTACTTC	CASSEHWGETQYF
NA	TRBV3-1/TRBV3-2	NA	TRBJ2-2	TGTGCCAGCAGCCCCAGTGCATGGTCCACCGGGGAGCTGTTTTTT	CASSPSAWSTGELFF
NA	TRBV12-3/TRBV12-4	NA	TRBJ1-5	TGTGCCAGCAGTTTAGAAAGCAATCAGCCCCAGCATTTT	CASSLESNQPQHF
NA	TRBV25-1	TRBD1	TRBJ2-7	TGTGCCAGCAGTGAAAATTGGGACAGGGGGCAAAACGAGCAGTACTTC	CASSENWDRGQNEQYF
NA	TRBV27	NA	TRBJ1-2	TGTGCCAGCAGAGACCTTCCCCCCAAGGGCTATGGCTACACCTTC	CASRDLPPKGYGYTF
once	TRBV11-3	TRBD1	TRBJ1-2	TGTGCCAGCAGCTTACCAGGGGGCACAGGCTACACCTTC	CASSLPGGTGYTF
NA	TRBV12-3/TRBV12-4	NA	TRBJ2-7	TGTGCCAGCAGTTTGAGGCGGGACTACGAGCAGTACTTC	CASSLRRDYEQYF
NA	TRBV7-2	TRBD2	TRBJ2-1	TGTGCCAGCAGCTTTGAGGGAGGACTAGCGGGGGTCTACAATGAGCAGTTCTTC	CASSFEGGLAGVYNEQFF
NA	TRBV20-1	NA	TRBJ1-5	TGCAGTGCTAGAGGGGGGGAAACCCAGCATTTT	CSARGGETQHF
NA	TRBV20-1	NA	TRBJ1-3	TGCAGTGCTAGTTCAAGAAGCGAGTACAACTCTGGAAACACCATATATTTT	CSASSRSEYNSGNTIYF
NA	TRBV29-1	NA	TRBJ1-1	TGCAGCGGCACACTGAACACTGAAGCTTTCTTT	CSGTLNTEAFF
NA	TRBV2	NA	TRBJ2-2	TGTGCCAGCAGTGATCCCTCCTCAAACACCGGGGAGCTGTTTTTT	CASSDPSSNTGELFF
once	TRBV11-2	NA	TRBJ2-1	TGTGCCAGCAGCCCAGCACAGTCGCGGGGGCTTAGGGATGAGCAGTTCTTC	CASSPAQSRGLRDEQFF
NA	TRBV6-5	TRBD1	TRBJ1-5	TGTGCCAGCAGTAAGGGACAGGTTAGCAATCAGCCCCAGCATTTT	CASSKGQVSNQPQHF
NA	TRBV2	TRBD1	TRBJ1-5	TGTGCCAGCAGTCCTCGGACAGGGGAATATCAGCCCCAGCATTTT	CASSPRTGEYQPQHF
NA	TRBV5-1	TRBD2	TRBJ2-2	TGCGCCAGCACGACTAGCGCGAACACCGGGGAGCTGTTTTTT	CASTTSANTGELFF
NA	TRBV21-1	NA	TRBJ1-1	TGTGCCAGCACCTCAGTGTCAGGGTCACCCACTGAAGCTTTCTTT	CASTSVSGSPTEAFF
NA	TRBV5-4	NA	TRBJ2-1	TGTGCCAGCAGACAAAAGGGGGGGTTTGGGCAGTTCTTC	CASRQKGGFGQFF
NA	TRBV6-1	NA	TRBJ1-5	TGTGCCAGCAGTGAAAGGGGTCAGCCCCAGCATTTT	CASSERGQPQHF
NA	TRBV9	NA	TRBJ1-2	TGTGCCAGCAGCGGATGGGACAAAACTAACTATGGCTACACCTTC	CASSGWDKTNYGYTF
few	TRBV5-1	TRBD1	TRBJ2-3	TGCGCCAGCAGCTCACCCCGGGACAGGGTGTCAGTAGATACGCAGTATTTT	CASSSPRDRVSVDTQYF
NA	TRBV9	NA	TRBJ2-3	TGTGCCAGCAGCGTAAGAGCAGGAGGAGATACGCAGTATTTT	CASSVRAGGDTQYF
NA	TRBV19	NA	TRBJ1-1	TGTGCCAGTAGTATTCTGGGAGGAACTGAAGCTTTCTTT	CASSILGGTEAFF
NA	TRBV27	NA	TRBJ1-6	TGTGCCAGCAGTTTACAGACCCCGAGTTTGAATTCACCCCTCCACTTT	CASSLQTPSLNSPLHF
NA	TRBV29-1	TRBD1	TRBJ1-1	TGCAGCGTTATTCAAAACAGGGGCGGCACTGAAGCTTTCTTT	CSVIQNRGGTEAFF
once	TRBV18	TRBD2	TRBJ2-1	TGTGCCAGCTCACCACCGGTTGCGGGGGGATACAATGAGCAGTTCTTC	CASSPPVAGGYNEQFF
NA	TRBV9	NA	TRBJ1-6	TGTGCCAGCAGCGTAGAGGAGAATTCACCCCTCCACTTT	CASSVEENSPLHF
NA	TRBV6-5	NA	TRBJ2-7	TGTGCCAGCAGTCCGCGAGTTGGGGAGCATGACGAGCAGTACTTC	CASSPRVGEHDEQYF
NA	TRBV7-9	TRBD1	TRBJ1-5	TGTGCCAGCAGCTTCGGGACAGGGCTGGCTCAGCCCCAGCATTTT	CASSFGTGLAQPQHF
NA	TRBV10-2	NA	TRBJ2-7	TGCGCCAGCAGCGACGGCGTTTCGGGCGAGCAGTACTTC	CASSDGVSGEQYF
few	TRBV19	TRBD1	TRBJ2-2	TGTGCCAGTAGCCGACAGGGGGCGCGTGTGCTGTTTTTT	CASSRQGARVLFF
few	TRBV6-5	TRBD1	TRBJ2-5	TGTGCCAGCAGTTCCGGGACAGGGAGTGGTGGTGAGACCCAGTACTTC	CASSSGTGSGGETQYF
once	TRBV13	NA	TRBJ1-2	TGTGCCAGCAGCCGCGAAATAAGCAGGGAAGATGGCTACACCTTC	CASSREISREDGYTF